These T cell receptor beta chains were read from a single sample in a study of shared T cell receptors in the human thymus. The data were produced by immunoSEQ multiplex PCR, yet TCRdb's version contains in-frame clones alone and is incomplete. This table has about 380,000 clones, more than 85% appearing once. Sequences were obtained from thymocytes. These receptors were obtained from a human donor. Each CDR3 is given with its conserved first and last residue. The order of the fields is J gene, V gene, D gene, CDR3 protein. The D gene is left open where the match is weak.

J gene: TRBJ2-7
V gene: TRBV5-6
D gene: TRBD2
CDR3 protein: CASSKTSGFKKSSYEQYF

J gene: TRBJ2-3
V gene: TRBV19
D gene: .
CDR3 protein: CASSSRDQRRRKSQSTDTQYF

J gene: TRBJ2-7
V gene: TRBV28
D gene: .
CDR3 protein: CASNEGGIQGHEQYF

J gene: TRBJ1-1
V gene: TRBV7-9
D gene: .
CDR3 protein: CANRAPGLSPEAFF

J gene: TRBJ2-2
V gene: TRBV14
D gene: TRBD1
CDR3 protein: CASSQNTGGTEGTGELFF

J gene: TRBJ1-2
V gene: TRBV5-1
D gene: .
CDR3 protein: CASSRQGIGGYTF

J gene: TRBJ2-7
V gene: TRBV7-6
D gene: TRBD2
CDR3 protein: CASSAGDEQYF

J gene: TRBJ1-2
V gene: TRBV6-6
D gene: TRBD1
CDR3 protein: CASSPDRNYGYTF

J gene: TRBJ1-2
V gene: TRBV5-6
D gene: .
CDR3 protein: CASSLDGRDLYGYTF

J gene: TRBJ1-2
V gene: TRBV4-3
D gene: TRBD1
CDR3 protein: CASSQVRDRGLPVYGYTF

J gene: TRBJ2-7
V gene: TRBV20-1
D gene: .
CDR3 protein: CSARVLPEQYF

J gene: TRBJ2-5
V gene: TRBV14
D gene: .
CDR3 protein: CASSQEVAETQYF

J gene: TRBJ2-2
V gene: TRBV28
D gene: TRBD2
CDR3 protein: CASSSSSGPGFGTGELFF

J gene: TRBJ2-1
V gene: TRBV7-9
D gene: .
CDR3 protein: CATGWTSSYNEQFF

J gene: TRBJ2-2
V gene: TRBV2
D gene: .
CDR3 protein: CASRESGELFF

J gene: TRBJ2-7
V gene: TRBV6-4
D gene: .
CDR3 protein: CASQRGTGKNYEQYF

J gene: TRBJ2-7
V gene: TRBV6-9
D gene: .
CDR3 protein: CASSFPGDGNYEQYF

J gene: TRBJ2-7
V gene: TRBV6-5
D gene: .
CDR3 protein: CASSYRTHAYEQYF

J gene: TRBJ2-1
V gene: TRBV7-2
D gene: .
CDR3 protein: CASIIDAGSYNEQFF

J gene: TRBJ2-2
V gene: TRBV28
D gene: TRBD2
CDR3 protein: CASSLTSGRANTGELFF

J gene: TRBJ1-2
V gene: TRBV28
D gene: .
CDR3 protein: CASSFSPGRFYGYTF

J gene: TRBJ2-3
V gene: TRBV27
D gene: TRBD2
CDR3 protein: CASSRPSEITTSGSEDTQYF

J gene: TRBJ2-5
V gene: TRBV6-4
D gene: TRBD2
CDR3 protein: CASRQLAGVRETQYF

J gene: TRBJ2-5
V gene: TRBV15
D gene: TRBD1
CDR3 protein: CATSRVTVRGYQETQYF

J gene: TRBJ2-5
V gene: TRBV5-4
D gene: .
CDR3 protein: CASRPKRGTLQETQYF

J gene: TRBJ1-1
V gene: TRBV6-4
D gene: .
CDR3 protein: CASRRDFQGWNTEAFF

J gene: TRBJ2-1
V gene: TRBV27
D gene: TRBD1
CDR3 protein: CATVPIRTGYNEQFF

J gene: TRBJ2-7
V gene: TRBV28
D gene: TRBD2
CDR3 protein: CASMSRGQEGLAGDGEQYF

J gene: TRBJ2-3
V gene: TRBV7-6
D gene: .
CDR3 protein: CASSRDTGTSGPTDTQYF

J gene: TRBJ2-3
V gene: TRBV29-1
D gene: TRBD1
CDR3 protein: CSVGQGAGDTQYF

J gene: TRBJ1-5
V gene: TRBV27
D gene: .
CDR3 protein: CASSAQGKNQPQHF

J gene: TRBJ2-1
V gene: TRBV25-1
D gene: .
CDR3 protein: CASSGGRSFYNEQFF

J gene: TRBJ1-6
V gene: TRBV28
D gene: .
CDR3 protein: CASSSTTGLRANSPLHF

J gene: TRBJ2-3
V gene: TRBV12-5
D gene: .
CDR3 protein: CASGLGSSTDTQYF

J gene: TRBJ2-1
V gene: TRBV7-3
D gene: TRBD2
CDR3 protein: CASSPRLAGRNNEQFF

J gene: TRBJ2-7
V gene: TRBV25-1
D gene: TRBD2
CDR3 protein: CASQKVAGGSYEQYF

J gene: TRBJ2-1
V gene: TRBV27
D gene: TRBD2
CDR3 protein: CASSLTLAGGPVEQFF

J gene: TRBJ2-2
V gene: TRBV28
D gene: .
CDR3 protein: CASLGTAVTGELFF

J gene: TRBJ2-1
V gene: TRBV4-2
D gene: TRBD2
CDR3 protein: CASSQDGRLAGDNEQFF

J gene: TRBJ2-3
V gene: TRBV6-5
D gene: .
CDR3 protein: CASRRGSTDTQYF

J gene: TRBJ2-1
V gene: TRBV7-2
D gene: .
CDR3 protein: CASLLYLNEQFF

J gene: TRBJ1-3
V gene: TRBV18
D gene: .
CDR3 protein: CASSPEGASTSSGNTIYF